This T cell receptor (beta chain) was captured by sequencing in a study of glioma-infiltrating T cells after dendritic cell vaccination. A remark on this clone: Its target is unknown.

The germline V gene encodes CDR1 SGHVS and CDR2 FNYEAQ. This CDR3 has 16 amino acids. V was trimmed by 1 base and J by 3 bases, leaving 15 bases between them. Data came from immunoSEQ multiplex PCR; TCRdb stores just in-frame clones and leaves some out. This table has about 92,000 clones, approximately 90% appearing once. General observations from the study: No direct clonality-survival link was found; a diverse polyclonal response may matter.

V is TRBV7-6 and J is TRBJ2-5; D possibly corresponds to TRBD1 (6 bases). The TCR comes from a human donor with glioblastoma. Source: blood, taken before dendritic cell vaccination. The CDR3: CASSLGRTVREETQYF. The CDR3 nucleotides are TGTGCCAGCAGCTTAGGGCGGACAGTGAGAGAAGAGACCCAGTACTTC.